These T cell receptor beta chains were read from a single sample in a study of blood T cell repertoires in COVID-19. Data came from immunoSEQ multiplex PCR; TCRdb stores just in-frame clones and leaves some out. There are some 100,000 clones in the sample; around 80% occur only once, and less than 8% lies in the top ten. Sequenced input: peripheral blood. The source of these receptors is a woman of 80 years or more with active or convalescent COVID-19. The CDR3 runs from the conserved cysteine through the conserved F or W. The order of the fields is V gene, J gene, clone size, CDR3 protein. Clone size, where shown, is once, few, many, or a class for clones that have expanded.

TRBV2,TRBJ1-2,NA,CASRVGGTGGPIYGYTF
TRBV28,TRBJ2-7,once,CASSYPGDHYEQYF
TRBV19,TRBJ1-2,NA,CASSRDSYGYTF
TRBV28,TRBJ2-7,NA,CASSTQGLAGISYEQYF
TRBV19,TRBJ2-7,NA,CASSIDLEYEQYF
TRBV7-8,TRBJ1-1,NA,CASSRVTGGQFPRTEAFF
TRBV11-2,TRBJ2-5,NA,CASSLRITGTTSTQYF
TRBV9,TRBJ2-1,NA,CASSVTASSTYNEQFF
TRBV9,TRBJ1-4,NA,CASSVESRGEKLFF
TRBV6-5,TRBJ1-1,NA,CASSLQGRVTEAFF
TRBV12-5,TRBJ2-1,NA,CASGFGSGSRNEQFF
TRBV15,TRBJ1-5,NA,CATSRTTTGLEPQHF
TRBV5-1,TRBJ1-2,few,CASSLELIGQGLGYTF
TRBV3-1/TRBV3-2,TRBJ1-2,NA,CASSQVRTGVDGYTF
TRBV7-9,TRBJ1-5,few,CASSLLGVQPQHF
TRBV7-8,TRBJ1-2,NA,CASSHASRRLYGYTF
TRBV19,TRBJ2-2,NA,CASSIVPGLTGELFF
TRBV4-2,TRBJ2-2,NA,CASSPGQGANTGELFF
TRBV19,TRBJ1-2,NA,CASSIAQGAGYGYTF
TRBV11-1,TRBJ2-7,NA,CASSPGQGEVEQYF
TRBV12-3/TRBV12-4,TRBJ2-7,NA,CASSRDRDYEQYF
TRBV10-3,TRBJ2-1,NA,CAISDSGTSGRSPDGNEQFF
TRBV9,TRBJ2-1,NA,CASSVAGQGNNEQFF
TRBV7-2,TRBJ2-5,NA,CASSLGGWGVQETQYF
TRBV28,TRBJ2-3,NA,CASSSLATSTDTQYF
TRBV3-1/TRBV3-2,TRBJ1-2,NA,CASSQEEGNRASGYTF
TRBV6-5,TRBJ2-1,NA,CASAQYNEQFF
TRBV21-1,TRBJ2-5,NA,CASRLGRGKTQYF